The next 24 T cell receptor beta chains were all read from a single sample in a study of control samples from healthy donors and cancer patients. Sequencing was performed with immunoSEQ multiplex PCR; in TCRdb, only in-frame clones are kept and a portion is missing. Here the sample spans about 170,000 clones, roughly 92% being singletons. Sequenced sample: blood. All receptors come from a woman aged 18-29 years in good health.

The V call is TRBV18, the J call TRBJ2-1; 11 positions agree with TRBD2. Germline loops: CDR1 KGHSH, CDR2 LQKENI. V shed 0 bases, J shed 7 bases, and the junction held 5 bases outside the gene matches. This CDR3 has 16 amino acids. CDR3 nucleotide sequence: TGTGCCAGCTCACCACCACTAGCGGGAGTGGAAAATGAGCAGTTCTTC. The encoded protein is CASSPPLAGVENEQFF.

The chain couples TRBV10-1 to TRBJ2-3; perhaps TRBD2 as D (7 bases). Germline CDR1 is WNHNN and CDR2 is SYGVQD (reference sequence). Between the trimmed V and J ends, which lost 11 bases and 8 bases, there was a span of 14 bases. The CDR3 length is 11 residues. The CDR3 DNA reads as TGCGCCTCAGGGGAGGGGAGTACGCAGTATTTT. It is translated as CASGEGSTQYF.

Concerning this clone itself: A much larger clone sits a single nucleotide away, making a read error possible. CDR3 residues: CASSLGTNYGYTF. CDR3 nucleotide sequence: TGTGCCAGCAGCCTCGGGACAAACTATGGCTACACCTTC. The V call is TRBV3-1 (or the pseudogene TRBV3-2), the J call TRBJ1-2; D may be TRBD1 (6 bases). V was shortened by 4 bases and J by 2 bases, with 8 bases between the two germline ends. This CDR3 comprises 13 residues. In germline, CDR1 is LGHDT, CDR2 YNNKEL (reference sequence).

The chain couples TRBV11-2 to TRBJ1-5, with a tentative D call TRBD1 (6 bases). There are 14 residues in the CDR3. V was trimmed by 1 base and J by 6 bases, leaving 10 bases between them. From germline, CDR1 is SGHAT and CDR2 FQNNGV. Here the CDR3 reads CASSLVGGSQPQHF. As DNA, the CDR3 is TGTGCCAGCAGCTTAGTAGGGGGGTCTCAGCCCCAGCATTTT.

CDR3 DNA sequence: TGTGCCAGTAGTCCACAGACAGAGGGCACTGAAGCTTTCTTT. It codes for CASSPQTEGTEAFF. The rearrangement links TRBV19 to TRBJ1-1, with D possibly TRBD1 on 5 matching bases. CDR1 LNHDA and CDR2 SQIVND come from the germline V gene (reference sequence). The V and J ends lost 5 bases and 4 bases respectively, with 14 bases between them. CDR3 length equals 14 residues.

The chain is built from TRBV29-1 and TRBJ1-2; unclear D gene. The CDR3 sequence is 12 residues long. Per germline, CDR1 SQVTM and CDR2 ANQGSEA. The CDR3 bases are TGCAGAGCCTTCGAGCAGAACTATGGCTACACCTTC. As protein: CRAFEQNYGYTF.

This clone was found many times. This rearrangement joins TRBV27 to TRBJ1-1; D is perhaps TRBD1 (5 bases). V shed 6 bases and J shed 2 bases, with 7 bases lying between them. The germline CDR1 and CDR2 sequences are MNHEY and SMNVEV (reference sequence). CDR3 length: 12 residues. The CDR3 sequence is CASRTGNTEAFF. The CDR3 coding sequence is TGTGCCAGCAGAACAGGTAACACTGAAGCTTTCTTT.

The V and J genes are TRBV7-9 and TRBJ1-2; perhaps TRBD1 as D (5 bases). Germline lookup yields CDR1 SEHNR and CDR2 FQNEAQ (reference sequence). The CDR3 totals 16 residues. V gave up 10 bases and J gave up 1 base, with 22 bases separating them. The CDR3 loop is CATLGVVGSYNYGYTF. DNA of the CDR3: TGTGCCACCTTAGGGGTAGTGGGCAGCTATAACTATGGCTACACCTTC.

The chain employs TRBV11-2 and TRBJ2-3, with no clear D. Trimming left V 4 bases short and J 5 bases short, with 10 bases between. Germline CDR1 and CDR2: SGHAT and FQNNGV. The CDR3 contains 13 residues. CDR3 sequence reads: CASSSSTLDTQYF. CDR3 coding DNA: TGTGCCAGCAGCTCGTCTACGTTAGATACGCAGTATTTT.

The chain combines TRBV28 with TRBJ2-2, with 7 bases that match TRBD1. CDR3 length equals 13 residues. Germline CDR1 and CDR2: MDHEN and SYDVKM. The J segment lost 7 bases and the V segment lost 4 bases, leaving 3 bases of the junction unmatched. Here the CDR3 DNA reads TGTGCCAGCAGTTCTACAGGGGTCGGGGAGCTGTTTTTT. Translation gives CASSSTGVGELFF.

CDR3 protein: CASILRASGSYEQFF. The CDR3 coding sequence is TGTGCCAGCATCCTAAGGGCTAGCGGGAGCTATGAGCAGTTCTTC. The J gene is TRBJ2-1, the V gene TRBV28, with 10 bases matching TRBD2. The CDR3 is 15 amino acids. V gave up 7 bases and J gave up 8 bases; unmatched junction bases: 11. Germline CDR1 reads MDHEN; CDR2 reads SYDVKM.

The V and J genes are TRBV18 and TRBJ1-2; no reliable D call. V was trimmed by 2 bases and J by 6 bases, leaving 10 bases between them. The CDR3 has 13 amino acids. Germline CDR1 reads KGHSH; CDR2 reads LQKENI. The DNA of the CDR3 is TGTGCCAGCTCACCAATTGAGCGGGATGGCTACACCTTC. Residues: CASSPIERDGYTF.

The rearrangement uses TRBV7-9 and TRBJ1-5, with 9 positions matching TRBD1. The CDR3 spans 13 residues. V trimming: 5 bases; J trimming: 7 bases; junction bases outside the gene matches: 3. Germline CDR1 and CDR2: SEHNR and FQNEAQ (reference sequence). In nucleotides, the CDR3 is TGTGCCAGCAGCCCGACAGGGGGACAGCCCCAGCATTTT. It codes for CASSPTGGQPQHF.

J is TRBJ2-7 and V is TRBV29-1; 7 bases fit TRBD1. Germline-derived CDR1 and CDR2 are SQVTM and ANQGSEA. The CDR3 is 13 amino acids. V shed 3 bases and J 2 bases; nucleotides not matched to a gene: 4. Written as DNA, the CDR3 is TGCAGCGTTGAGGGGGACAGCACCTACGAGCAGTACTTC. It is translated as CSVEGDSTYEQYF.

The chain uses TRBV5-1 and TRBJ1-3; no reliable D call. Germline V CDR1 and CDR2: SGHRS, YFSETQ. CDR3 length: 16 amino acids. Trimming left V 0 bases short and J 1 base short, with 11 bases between. CDR3 sequence: CASSLEGGPSGNTIYF. The CDR3 nucleotides read TGCGCCAGCAGCTTGGAGGGAGGTCCTTCTGGAAACACCATATATTTT.

V is TRBV5-1 and J is TRBJ2-7, with D perhaps TRBD1 (6 bases). The CDR3 runs 13 residues. Germline-derived CDR1 and CDR2 are SGHRS and YFSETQ. The V end was cut by 0 bases, the J end by 8 bases, with 12 bases between. The CDR3 is CASSLAIQGQQYF. The DNA for the CDR3 is TGCGCCAGCAGCTTGGCTATACAGGGACAGCAGTACTTC. The full variable domain, completed using reference TRBV5-1 and TRBJ2-7, is KAGVTQTPRYLIKTRGQQVTLSCSPISGHRSVSWYQQTPGQGLQFLFEYFSETQRNKGNFPGRFSGRQFSNSRSEMNVSTLELGDSALYLCASSLAIQGQQYFGPGTRLTVT.

V and J are TRBV10-1 and TRBJ1-1; D call uncertain. The germline CDR1 and CDR2 sequences are WNHNN and SYGVQD (reference sequence). This CDR3 is 16 amino acids long. Trimming removed 0 bases at V and 3 bases at J, with 14 bases between. The CDR3 nucleotides read TGCGCCAGCAGTGAGTCTTTGTCCGTCTGGGACACTGAAGCTTTCTTT. Its protein is CASSESLSVWDTEAFF.

The chain has TRBV4-2 and TRBJ1-5, with 8 bases aligning to TRBD1. Looked up from germline, CDR1 is LGHNA and CDR2 is YNFKEQ. This CDR3 region has 15 residues. Losses at the gene ends were 0 bases for V and 6 bases for J; bases not matched to a gene: 4. The DNA for the CDR3 is TGTGCCAGCAGCCAAGATCAGGGGGCGAGTCAGCCCCAGCATTTT. Translated: CASSQDQGASQPQHF.

The rearrangement links TRBV11-3 to TRBJ1-3; TRBD1 matches at 8 bases. The CDR3 runs to 16 residues. CDR1 SGHNT and CDR2 YENEEA come from the germline V gene. The ends lost 5 bases at V and 2 bases at J; junction bases unmatched: 8. This CDR3 is CASSEGTGSAGNTIYF. CDR3 sequence (DNA): TGTGCCAGCAGCGAAGGGACAGGTAGCGCTGGAAACACCATATATTTT.

The chain combines TRBV18 with TRBJ1-5; maybe TRBD1 (5 bases). Trimming shortened V by 2 bases and J by 7 bases, and 12 bases separated the two germline ends. Germline V gene data show CDR1 as KGHSH and CDR2 as LQKENI. The CDR3 contains 14 residues. CDR3 bases: TGTGCCAGCTCACCAATTTCAACAGGACAGCCCCAGCATTTT. Translated, it gives CASSPISTGQPQHF.

V is TRBV5-1 and J is TRBJ1-2; D possibly corresponds to TRBD1 (6 bases). CDR3 length equals 12 residues. From germline, CDR1 is SGHRS and CDR2 YFSETQ. V shed 8 bases and J shed 1 base, with 9 bases lying between them. In DNA form, the CDR3 reads TGCGCCAGTGGGACATTTAACTATGGCTACACCTTC. Its protein is CASGTFNYGYTF. Based on the CDR3 plus reference TRBV5-1 and TRBJ1-2, the full variable domain is KAGVTQTPRYLIKTRGQQVTLSCSPISGHRSVSWYQQTPGQGLQFLFEYFSETQRNKGNFPGRFSGRQFSNSRSEMNVSTLELGDSALYLCASGTFNYGYTFGSGTRLTVV.

The rearrangement links TRBV7-9 to TRBJ1-4; D unclear. Per germline, CDR1 SEHNR and CDR2 FQNEAQ (reference sequence). This CDR3 is 18 amino acids long. The germline V and J ends were trimmed by 3 bases and 0 bases, with 17 bases remaining between them. The CDR3 region has the DNA TGTGCCAGCAGCTTTCAGACATCCACCGATGCAACTAATGAAAAACTGTTTTTT. Translated: CASSFQTSTDATNEKLFF.

The V and J genes are TRBV7-2 and TRBJ1-5, with unresolved D. Germline V gene sequence: CDR1 SGHTA, CDR2 FQGNSA. The CDR3 contains 12 residues. The ends were cut back, 4 bases at V and 6 bases at J, with 7 bases in the middle. The CDR3 region is CASSSLSQPQHF. The CDR3 nucleotides are TGTGCCAGCAGCTCCCTATCTCAGCCCCAGCATTTT.

In its sample, this clone was seen once. CDR3 region: CASTEGIGPSYEQYF. CDR3 coding DNA: TGCGCCAGCACCGAGGGGATAGGGCCCTCTTACGAGCAGTACTTC. V usage is TRBV10-2 and J usage is TRBJ2-7; perhaps D is TRBD1 or TRBD2 (5 bases each). CDR1 is WSHSY and CDR2 is SAAADI in the germline V gene. The CDR3 is 15 residues long. The ends were cut back, 7 bases at V and 4 bases at J, with 20 bases in the middle.